This TCR beta chain was observed in a study of T-cell reconstitution after alpha-beta-depleted transplantation in children. Unique molecular identifiers were incorporated during preparation of the TCRbeta library. Via MiXCR, TCRdb re-called the PCR reads, giving one row per CDR3 protein. The sample has around 370,000 distinct CDR3 sequences; 10% are singletons. The CDR3 length is 18 residues. The germline gives CDR1 DFQATT, CDR2 SNEGSKA (reference sequence). V lost 5 bases, J lost 0 bases, and 9 bases stayed unmatched. This specimen was PBMCs from the stem cell graft donor, taken from the stem cell graft. This TCR came from a human donor who donated a stem cell graft to a child with acute lymphoblastic leukemia. This chain uses TRBV20-1 with TRBJ2-3; 15 positions match TRBD2. The CDR3 sequence: CSAPFGLAGGYSTDTQYF. The CDR3 nucleotides are TGCAGTGCTCCCTTTGGACTAGCGGGAGGGTACAGCACAGATACGCAGTATTTT.